Listed here are 28 T cell receptor beta chains from one sample, sequenced in a study of CXCR3-negative and CXCR3-positive naive CD8 T cells. UMI-labeled 5' RACE TRB cDNA libraries were prepared from the cells. After re-calling the 5' RACE reads, TCRdb lists one entry per CDR3 protein, DNA absent. The repertoire shows 40,000 to 45,000 distinct CDR3 sequences; the top ten hold about 1.9%. Sequenced: naive CXCR3- CD8+ T cells from blood. As for subset: CD45RO-CCR7+CD27+CD95- naive CD8+ T cells lacking CXCR3 (TNR3-). The receptors shown here come from a human donor in good health. Some clones in this sample may be carry-over from other donors' samples.

J is TRBJ2-5 and V is TRBV28; the D gene TCRdb calls, TRBD1, cannot be checked with no DNA. CDR3 length: 14 amino acids. Germline V gives CDR1 MDHEN, CDR2 SYDVKM. The CDR3 here is CASAPGQRLETQYF.

J is TRBJ2-4 and V is TRBV12-3 or TRBV12-4; there is no DNA to check the TCRdb D call of TRBD1. The CDR3 is made up of 17 amino acids. CDR3 sequence: CASSWDRQGEAKNIQYF.

The rearrangement joins TRBV14 to TRBJ1-1; TCRdb selects TRBD1, and the lack of DNA leaves this call unchecked. Germline V gives CDR1 SGHDN, CDR2 FVKESK. The CDR3 runs 14 residues. CDR3 amino acids: CASSPPAENTEAFF.

This rearrangement joins TRBV29-1 to TRBJ2-7; with no DNA, the TCRdb D assignment of TRBD1 cannot be verified. The CDR3 runs to 13 residues. Germline-derived CDR1 and CDR2 are SQVTM and ANQGSEA. This CDR3 reads CSVVGGGAYEQYF.

This sequence joins TRBV28 and TRBJ2-1; TCRdb indicates TRBD2, and absent DNA this call remains unverified. The length of the CDR3 is 15 residues. Germline assignment: CDR1 MDHEN and CDR2 SYDVKM. This CDR3 reads CASSPLAVSYNEQFF.

The chain has TRBV20-1 and TRBJ2-6; TCRdb selects TRBD1, and the lack of DNA leaves this call unchecked. Germline CDR1 DFQATT, CDR2 SNEGSKA (reference sequence). The CDR3 has 14 residues. The CDR3: CSGGPLGGANVLTF.

This chain joins TRBV27 and TRBJ2-7. The CDR3 is 13 amino acids. The germline V gene has CDR1 MNHEY and CDR2 SMNVEV (reference sequence). This chain's CDR3 is CASRTAMNYEQYF.

The J gene is TRBJ2-7, the V gene TRBV7-9; TCRdb gives TRBD2 as the D gene, but with no DNA this cannot be confirmed. The CDR3 contains 15 residues. CDR1 SEHNR and CDR2 FQNEAQ come from the germline V gene (reference sequence). The CDR3 is CASSFPDFMGYEQYF.

This rearrangement joins TRBV7-2 to TRBJ2-7; TCRdb proposes TRBD1, but this gene call is untestable without DNA. The CDR3 contains 14 residues. Germline V gene data show CDR1 as SGHTA and CDR2 as FQGNSA. CDR3 residues: CASSPRQLGYEQYF.

The rearrangement joins TRBV6-2 or TRBV6-3 to TRBJ1-5; TCRdb's assignment of TRBD1 cannot be checked, as there is no DNA. The germline V gene has CDR1 MNHEY and CDR2 SVGEGT. CDR3 length: 15 residues. The CDR3 loop reads CASSPDRDSNQPQHF.

This CDR3 reads CASSPSVGYNEQFF. The chain combines TRBV5-4 with TRBJ2-1; TCRdb's D call of TRBD2 is untestable without DNA. CDR3 length: 14 amino acids. Germline assignment: CDR1 SGHNT and CDR2 YYREEE (reference sequence).

The rearrangement links TRBV11-3 to TRBJ2-2. Germline V lookup: CDR1 SGHNT, CDR2 YENEEA. The CDR3 loop spans 13 amino acids. This chain's CDR3 is CASSFTSTGELFF.

This chain uses TRBV9 with TRBJ2-7; no DNA is available, so the TRBD2 call from TCRdb remains unchecked. Germline lookup yields CDR1 SGDLS and CDR2 YYNGEE. The CDR3 consists of 14 residues. The CDR3 loop reads CASSVGQALYEQYF.

The rearrangement links TRBV7-9 to TRBJ1-6. This CDR3 comprises 13 residues. The V gene's germline CDR1 is SEHNR and CDR2 FQNEAQ (reference sequence). CDR3 region: CASISHTDSPLHF.

This chain's CDR3 is CASRTGMDEQYF. V gene TRBV7-9 combines with J gene TRBJ2-7; TCRdb's D call, TRBD1, is unchecked because there is no DNA. The CDR3 is made up of 12 amino acids. Germline assignment: CDR1 SEHNR and CDR2 FQNEAQ (reference sequence).

CDR3 residues: CSVDPSGPYNEQFF. J is TRBJ2-1 and V is TRBV29-1; TCRdb outputs TRBD2, but without DNA this stays unchecked. Germline V gene sequence: CDR1 SQVTM, CDR2 ANQGSEA. CDR3 size: 14 residues.

This chain links TRBV7-9 with TRBJ2-4; absent DNA, TCRdb's TRBD1 call cannot be checked. CDR3 length: 15 residues. Germline V gene sequence: CDR1 SEHNR, CDR2 FQNEAQ (reference sequence). CDR3: CASSLRDVAKNIQYF.

V usage is TRBV7-9 and J usage is TRBJ2-4; there is no DNA to check the TCRdb D call of TRBD1. Germline values: CDR1 SEHNR, CDR2 FQNEAQ (reference sequence). This CDR3 has 13 amino acids. CDR3 loop: CASSPAQGGIQYF.

This chain uses TRBV6-2 or TRBV6-3 with TRBJ2-1; with no DNA, the TCRdb D assignment of TRBD2 cannot be verified. CDR3 length: 15 amino acids. Per germline, CDR1 MNHEY and CDR2 SVGEGT. CDR3 sequence: CASSSSSPPYNEQFF.

The rearrangement uses TRBV25-1 and TRBJ2-7; TCRdb outputs TRBD1, but without DNA this stays unchecked. The CDR3 contains 14 residues. Germline V lookup: CDR1 MGHDK, CDR2 SYGVNS. The CDR3 spells CASSAWTGFYEQYF.

The chain is built from TRBV27 and TRBJ1-2. Germline V gene data show CDR1 as MNHEY and CDR2 as SMNVEV (reference sequence). The CDR3 is made up of 15 amino acids. CDR3 in amino acids: CASSLLGRTNYGYTF.

This rearrangement joins TRBV7-9 to TRBJ1-1. There are 12 residues in the CDR3. Germline CDR1 is SEHNR and CDR2 is FQNEAQ (reference sequence). CDR3 loop: CASSFLNTEAFF. The full variable domain, with the rest looked up from reference TRBV7-9 and TRBJ1-1, is DTGVSQNPRHKITKRGQNVTFRCDPISEHNRLYWYRQTLGQGPEFLTYFQNEAQLEKSRLLSDRFSAERPKGSFSTLEIQRTEQGDSAMYLCASSFLNTEAFFGQGTRLTVV.

V usage is TRBV7-2 and J usage is TRBJ1-5; TCRdb's assignment of TRBD1 cannot be checked, as there is no DNA. The CDR3 covers 13 residues. The germline V gene encodes CDR1 SGHTA and CDR2 FQGNSA. CDR3 sequence: CASSFQGLQPQHF.

The CDR3 loop is CASSPGWGPTEAFF. The chain uses TRBV18 and TRBJ1-1; the D gene TCRdb calls, TRBD1, cannot be checked with no DNA. Germline loops: CDR1 KGHSH, CDR2 LQKENI. The CDR3 extends over 14 amino acids.

V usage is TRBV7-9 and J usage is TRBJ2-7; TCRdb gives TRBD2 as the D gene, but with no DNA this cannot be confirmed. The germline V gene encodes CDR1 SEHNR and CDR2 FQNEAQ (reference sequence). The CDR3 runs to 13 residues. The CDR3 loop reads CASSLAVRVEQYF.

The chain recombines TRBV2 with TRBJ2-1. The CDR3 consists of 11 residues. The germline V gene has CDR1 SNHLY and CDR2 FYNNEI. The CDR3 region is CASSETNEQFF.

J is TRBJ2-7 and V is TRBV5-1. The germline V gene has CDR1 SGHRS and CDR2 YFSETQ. CDR3 length equals 15 residues. CDR3 in amino acids: CASSWDLTTLGEQYF. The entire variable domain, with the rest obtained from reference TRBV5-1 and TRBJ2-7, is as follows: KAGVTQTPRYLIKTRGQQVTLSCSPISGHRSVSWYQQTPGQGLQFLFEYFSETQRNKGNFPGRFSGRQFSNSRSEMNVSTLELGDSALYLCASSWDLTTLGEQYFGPGTRLTVT.

The chain uses TRBV3-1 and TRBJ2-3; TCRdb returns TRBD1, unconfirmable since there is no DNA. The CDR3 consists of 13 residues. The germline V gene has CDR1 LGHDT and CDR2 YNNKEL (reference sequence). The CDR3 sequence is CASSLPQLDTQYF.